This TCR beta chain was recorded in a study of blood T cell repertoires in COVID-19 (dated by TCRdb to the early 2020s). With respect to the entire study: Collaborator samples came from the United States, Italy and Spain and covered acute and convalescent phases of COVID-19. The material from the prospective study consisted of cDNA or gDNA derived from T cells, B-cell-depleted T cells, or PBMCs. The dataset comprised deeply sampled blood TCRbeta repertoires from subjects exposed to, actively infected with, or recovered from COVID-19. A freely available public database, intended as a resource for researchers studying the immune response to SARS-CoV-2, is where the repertoires were released. The samples were drawn from two sources: the first 160 participants of the ongoing ImmuneRACE study, and 950 to 1,500 subjects contributed by 6 global collaborators. Nearly every sample came with metadata listing a de-identified subject ID, COVID-19 status, age in years and sex. Where available, HLA class I and class II types were obtained from metadata supplied by the sample provider rather than from assay-based typing. Broad study findings and their caveats: Clinical and demographic metadata were provided uncurated, with the amount varying by source and participant.

Enrolling through a virtual design, the prospective study's participants ranged in age from roughly 18 to 100 years and lived across 24 United States geographic areas. To assign participants to cohorts, the prospective study relied on clinical history that participants themselves reported in a screening survey and a study questionnaire. ImmuneRACE Cohort 3 recovered participants were defined by two consecutive negative NP/OP PCR tests, healthcare professional clearance, or symptom resolution. Each participant in the prospective study had whole blood, serum and a nasopharyngeal or oropharyngeal swab collected by mobile phlebotomists. Additional blood draws and questionnaires over an approximately 2-month period could optionally be provided by prospective study participants. Before DNA extraction, prospective study blood samples were shipped either frozen or at room temperature. The immunoSEQ Assay, a bias-controlled multiplex PCR, was used to amplify TCRbeta CDR3 regions from genomic DNA. As for the authors' bioinformatics: The number of nucleated cells in each sample was estimated from the amplification of reference gene primers within the assay. To quantify the absolute abundance of each unique TCRbeta CDR3 rearrangement, sequence reads were collapsed and filtered. For each sample, productive Simpson clonality was calculated as the square root of Simpson's diversity index over productive rearrangements. The table comes from immuneACCESS by way of TCRdb, which keeps in-frame sequences with V and J called. Part of the clones is missing from these tables; in studies checked, under half for an unresolved V gene and the rest for unknown reasons. V, J and clone size reflect that table, while D and trimming were determined from the DNA. The sample table contains more than 110,000 clones; only one count was recorded for around four fifths of them. The ten largest account for approximately 6% of the sample.

On this clone: The antigen this receptor binds is unknown. Per-base qualities were not stored, and no clone one base away is much larger.

V is cut by 5 bases and J by 3 bases, and the space between the germline ends is 5 bases. From cysteine to phenylalanine, the CDR3 is 12 amino acids long. Only the CDR3 DNA stays, 36 bases, in frame from base 1. CDR1 and CDR2, looked up from the germline V gene, are SGHVS and FQNEAQ. The receptor chain draws on TRBV7-8 and TRBJ1-5, with the D gene call left open. Sequencing used PBMCs or T cells enriched from blood (not recorded which). This TCR was sampled from a woman between 45 and 65 years old who had recovered from COVID-19. The nucleotide sequence reads TGTGCCAGCAGCCTATTCAATCAGCCCCAGCATTTT. Its coded protein is CASSLFNQPQHF.